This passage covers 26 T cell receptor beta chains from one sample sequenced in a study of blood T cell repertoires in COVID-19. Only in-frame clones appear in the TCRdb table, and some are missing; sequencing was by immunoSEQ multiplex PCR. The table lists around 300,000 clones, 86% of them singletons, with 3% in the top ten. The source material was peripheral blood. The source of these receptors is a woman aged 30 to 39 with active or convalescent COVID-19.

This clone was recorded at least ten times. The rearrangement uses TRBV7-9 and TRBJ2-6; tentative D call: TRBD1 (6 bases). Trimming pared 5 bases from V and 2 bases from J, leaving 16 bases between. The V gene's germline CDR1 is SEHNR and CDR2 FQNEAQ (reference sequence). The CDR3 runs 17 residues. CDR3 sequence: CASSRSGGRTGANVLTF. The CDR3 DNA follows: TGTGCCAGCAGCCGAAGTGGGGGCAGAACTGGGGCCAACGTCCTGACTTTC.

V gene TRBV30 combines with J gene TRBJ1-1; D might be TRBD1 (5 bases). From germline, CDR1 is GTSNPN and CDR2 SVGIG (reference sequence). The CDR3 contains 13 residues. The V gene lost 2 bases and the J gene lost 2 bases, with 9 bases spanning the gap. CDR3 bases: TGTGCCTGGAGTATAAGGGGTAACACTGAAGCTTTCTTT. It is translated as CAWSIRGNTEAFF.

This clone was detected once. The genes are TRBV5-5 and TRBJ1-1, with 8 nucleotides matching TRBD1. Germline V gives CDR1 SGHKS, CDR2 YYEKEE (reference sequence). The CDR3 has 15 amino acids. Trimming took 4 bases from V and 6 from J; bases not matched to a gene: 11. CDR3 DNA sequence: TGTGCCAGCAGCGCCCCAGGGGGCAGAGGCGCTGAAGCTTTCTTT. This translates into CASSAPGGRGAEAFF. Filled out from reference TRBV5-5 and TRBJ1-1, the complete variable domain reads DAGVTQSPTHLIKTRGQQVTLRCSPISGHKSVSWYQQVLGQGPQFIFQYYEKEERGRGNFPDRFSARQFPNYSSELNVNALLLGDSALYLCASSAPGGRGAEAFFGQGTRLTVV.

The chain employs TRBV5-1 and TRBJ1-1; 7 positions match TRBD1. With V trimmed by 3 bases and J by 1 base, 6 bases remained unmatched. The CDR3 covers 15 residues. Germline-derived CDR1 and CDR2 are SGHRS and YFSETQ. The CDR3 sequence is CASSYGRQGNTEAFF. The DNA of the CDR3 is TGCGCCAGCAGCTATGGGAGACAGGGGAACACTGAAGCTTTCTTT.

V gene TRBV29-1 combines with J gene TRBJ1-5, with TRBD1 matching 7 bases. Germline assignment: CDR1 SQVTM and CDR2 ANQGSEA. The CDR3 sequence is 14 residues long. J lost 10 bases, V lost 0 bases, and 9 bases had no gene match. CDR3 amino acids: CSVEESEGAGPQHF. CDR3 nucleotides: TGCAGCGTTGAAGAGTCGGAGGGGGCGGGTCCCCAGCATTTT.

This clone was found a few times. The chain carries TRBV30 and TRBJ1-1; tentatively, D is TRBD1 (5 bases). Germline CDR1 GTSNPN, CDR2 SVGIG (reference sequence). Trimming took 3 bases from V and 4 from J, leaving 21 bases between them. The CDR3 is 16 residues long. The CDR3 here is CAWRPPPSAGFTEAFF. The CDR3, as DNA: TGTGCCTGGAGGCCTCCACCGAGTGCAGGGTTCACTGAAGCTTTCTTT.

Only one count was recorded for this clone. As DNA, the CDR3 is TGTGCCAGCAGCTTAGTTTCCGGGGTAAACTATGGCTACACCTTC. It specifies CASSLVSGVNYGYTF. The V call is TRBV7-2, the J call TRBJ1-2, with D uncertain. Germline-derived CDR1 and CDR2 are SGHTA and FQGNSA. The V end was cut by 1 base, the J end by 2 bases, with 11 bases between. The CDR3 spans 15 residues.

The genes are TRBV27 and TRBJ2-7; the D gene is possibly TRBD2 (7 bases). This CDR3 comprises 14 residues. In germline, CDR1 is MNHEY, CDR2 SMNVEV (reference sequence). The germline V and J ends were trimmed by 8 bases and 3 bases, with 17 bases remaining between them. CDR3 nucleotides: TGTGCCAGCGGCCGGGGGGCGCGTTACTACGAGCAGTACTTC. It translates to CASGRGARYYEQYF.

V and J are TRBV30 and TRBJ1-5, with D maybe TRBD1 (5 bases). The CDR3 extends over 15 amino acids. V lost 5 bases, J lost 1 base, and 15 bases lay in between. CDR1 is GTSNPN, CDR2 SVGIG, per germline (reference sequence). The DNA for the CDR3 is TGTGCCTGGGGAGGGGACTTCTTCAGCAATCAGCCCCAGCATTTT. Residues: CAWGGDFFSNQPQHF.

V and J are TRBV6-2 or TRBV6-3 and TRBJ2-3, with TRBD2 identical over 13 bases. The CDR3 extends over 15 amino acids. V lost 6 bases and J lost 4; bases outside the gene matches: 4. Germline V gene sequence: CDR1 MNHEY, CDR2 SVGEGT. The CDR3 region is CASSAGLAGADTQYF. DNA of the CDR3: TGTGCCAGCAGCGCTGGACTAGCGGGGGCAGATACGCAGTATTTT.

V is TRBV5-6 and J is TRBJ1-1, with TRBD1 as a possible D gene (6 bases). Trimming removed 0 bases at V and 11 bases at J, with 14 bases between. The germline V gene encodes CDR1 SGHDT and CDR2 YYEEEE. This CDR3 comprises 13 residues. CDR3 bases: TGTGCCAGCAGCTTGGATGCGGGGGCCGTGGCTTTCTTT. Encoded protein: CASSLDAGAVAFF.

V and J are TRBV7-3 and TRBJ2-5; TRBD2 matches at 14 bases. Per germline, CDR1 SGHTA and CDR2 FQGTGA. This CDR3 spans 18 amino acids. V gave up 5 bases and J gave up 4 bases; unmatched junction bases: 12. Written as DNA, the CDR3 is TGTGCCAGCAGCCCCATCCCGACTAGCGGGGGGGCGGTAGAGACCCAGTACTTC. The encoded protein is CASSPIPTSGGAVETQYF.

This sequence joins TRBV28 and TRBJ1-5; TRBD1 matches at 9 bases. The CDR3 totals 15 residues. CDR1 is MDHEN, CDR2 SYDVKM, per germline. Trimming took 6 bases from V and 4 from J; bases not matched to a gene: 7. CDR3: CASSPPGTGNQPQHF. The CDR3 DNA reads TGTGCCAGCAGCCCACCCGGGACAGGGAATCAGCCCCAGCATTTT.

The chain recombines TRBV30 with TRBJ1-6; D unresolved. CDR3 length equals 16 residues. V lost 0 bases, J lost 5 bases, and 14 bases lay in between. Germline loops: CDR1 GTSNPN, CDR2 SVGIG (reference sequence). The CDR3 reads CAWSVRSGSHNSPLHF. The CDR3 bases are TGTGCCTGGAGTGTACGATCGGGGAGTCATAATTCACCCCTCCACTTT. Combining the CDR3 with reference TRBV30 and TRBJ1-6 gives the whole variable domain SQTIHQWPATLVQPVGSPLSLECTVEGTSNPNLYWYRQAAGRGLQLLFYSVGIGQISSEVPQNLSASRPQDRQFILSSKKLLLSDSGFYLCAWSVRSGSHNSPLHFGNGTRLTVT.

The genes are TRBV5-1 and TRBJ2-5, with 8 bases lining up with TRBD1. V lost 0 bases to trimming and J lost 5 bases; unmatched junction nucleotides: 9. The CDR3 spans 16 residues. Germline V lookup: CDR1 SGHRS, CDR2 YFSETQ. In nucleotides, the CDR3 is TGCGCCAGCAGCTTGGCCCCCGGACAGGGAAGGGAGACCCAGTACTTC. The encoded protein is CASSLAPGQGRETQYF.

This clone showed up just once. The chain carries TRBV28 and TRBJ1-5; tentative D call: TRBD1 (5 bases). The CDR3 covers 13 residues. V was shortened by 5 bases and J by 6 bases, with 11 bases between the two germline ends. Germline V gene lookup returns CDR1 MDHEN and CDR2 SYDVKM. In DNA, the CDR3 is TGTGCCAGCAGTCTCGGACACACTCAGCCCCAGCATTTT. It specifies CASSLGHTQPQHF.

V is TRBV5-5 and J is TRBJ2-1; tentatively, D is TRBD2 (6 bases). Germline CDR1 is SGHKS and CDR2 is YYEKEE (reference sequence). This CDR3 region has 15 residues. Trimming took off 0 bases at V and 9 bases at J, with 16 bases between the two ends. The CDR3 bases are TGTGCCAGCAGCTTGGCGTCCAGGATGGGGGGTGAGCAGTTCTTC. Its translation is CASSLASRMGGEQFF.

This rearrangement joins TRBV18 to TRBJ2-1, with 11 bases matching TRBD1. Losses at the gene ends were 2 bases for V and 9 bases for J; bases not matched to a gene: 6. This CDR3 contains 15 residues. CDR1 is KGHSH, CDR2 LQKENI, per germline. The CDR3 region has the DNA TGTGCCAGCTCACCAGCCGGACAGGGGGCTGGTGAGCAGTTCTTC. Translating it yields CASSPAGQGAGEQFF.

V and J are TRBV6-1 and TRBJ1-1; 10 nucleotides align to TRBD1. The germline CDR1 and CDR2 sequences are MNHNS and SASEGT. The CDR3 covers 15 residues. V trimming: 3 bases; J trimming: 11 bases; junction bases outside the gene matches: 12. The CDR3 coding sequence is TGTGCCAGCAGTGAGGGGGCAGACAGGGGGCGCGTGGCTTTCTTT. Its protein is CASSEGADRGRVAFF.

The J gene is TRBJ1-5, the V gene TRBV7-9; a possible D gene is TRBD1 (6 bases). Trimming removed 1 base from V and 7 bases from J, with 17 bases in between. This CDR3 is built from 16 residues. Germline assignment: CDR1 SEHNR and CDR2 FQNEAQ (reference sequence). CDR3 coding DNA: TGTGCCAGCAGCTTAGGATCGATGGGGGCGGGCCAGCCCCAGCATTTT. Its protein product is CASSLGSMGAGQPQHF.

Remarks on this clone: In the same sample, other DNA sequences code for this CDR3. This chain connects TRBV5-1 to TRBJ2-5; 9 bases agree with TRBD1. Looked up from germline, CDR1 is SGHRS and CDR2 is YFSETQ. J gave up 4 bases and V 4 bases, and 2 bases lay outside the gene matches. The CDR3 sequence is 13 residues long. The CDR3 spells CASSLGQGETQYF. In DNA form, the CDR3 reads TGCGCCAGCAGCCTGGGACAGGGAGAGACCCAGTACTTC.

The CDR3: CASRDRGAHYEQYF. The CDR3 DNA follows: TGTGCCAGTAGGGACAGGGGAGCCCACTACGAGCAGTACTTC. J is TRBJ2-7 and V is TRBV19; 9 bases agree with TRBD1. CDR3 length: 14 amino acids. V trimming: 6 bases; J trimming: 3 bases; junction bases outside the gene matches: 6. Germline assignment: CDR1 LNHDA and CDR2 SQIVND (reference sequence).

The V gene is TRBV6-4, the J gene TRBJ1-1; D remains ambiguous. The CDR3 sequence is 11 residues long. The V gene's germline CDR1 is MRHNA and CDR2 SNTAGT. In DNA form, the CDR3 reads TGTGCGAGGCGGGTGAACACTGAAGCTTTCTTT. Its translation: CARRVNTEAFF.

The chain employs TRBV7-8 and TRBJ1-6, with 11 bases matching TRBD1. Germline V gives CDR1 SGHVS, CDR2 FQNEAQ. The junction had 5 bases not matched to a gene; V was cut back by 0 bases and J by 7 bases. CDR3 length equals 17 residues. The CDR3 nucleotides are TGTGCCAGCAGCTTAGCGAGGACAGGGGGCACCAATTCACCCCTCCACTTT. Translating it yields CASSLARTGGTNSPLHF.

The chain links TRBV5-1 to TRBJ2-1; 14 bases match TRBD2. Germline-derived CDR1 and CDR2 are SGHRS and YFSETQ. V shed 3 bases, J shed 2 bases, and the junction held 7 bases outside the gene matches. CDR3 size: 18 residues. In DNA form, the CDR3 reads TGCGCCAGCAGCTCTACAACGACTAGCGGGGGGGCCTACAATGAGCAGTTCTTC. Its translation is CASSSTTTSGGAYNEQFF.

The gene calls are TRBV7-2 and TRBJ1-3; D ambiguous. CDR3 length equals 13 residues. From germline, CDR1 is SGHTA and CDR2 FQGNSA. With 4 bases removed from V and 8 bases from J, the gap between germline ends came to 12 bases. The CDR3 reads CASSSLRVDTIYF. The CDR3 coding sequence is TGTGCCAGCAGCTCCCTCCGTGTAGACACCATATATTTT.